The T cell receptor (beta chain) under discussion was sequenced for a study of OX40 agonist ivuxolimab in advanced cancers. Study information: A male proportion of 82.7% was recorded, with mean age around 60 years and range roughly 20 to 90.

This table comes from immunoSEQ multiplex PCR, and its TCRdb copy is limited to in-frame clones, with some not included. The profile shows about 76,000 clones, 85% to 90% of them singletons. CDR3 length: 11 residues. V was cut by 2 bases and J by 8 bases, with 3 bases left in between. Looked up from germline, CDR1 is MNHNS and CDR2 is SASEGT. Specimen: CD4+ or CD8+ T cells sorted from blood, collected in a trial of the OX40 agonist ivuxolimab. This chain uses TRBV6-1 with TRBJ1-4; D unresolved. The TCR sequence derives from an adult with an advanced solid tumor such as melanoma, head and neck, liver or kidney cancer. The CDR3 here is CASSEWEKLFF. The CDR3 DNA reads TGTGCCAGCAGTGAATGGGAAAAACTGTTTTTT.